This TCR beta chain was captured by sequencing in a study of blood T cell repertoires in COVID-19. Across the study: Samples representing acute and convalescent COVID-19 were sourced from the United States, Italy and Spain.

The J segment lost 8 bases and the V segment lost 3 bases, leaving 11 bases of the junction unmatched. The CDR3 covers 16 residues. CDR1 is SGHRS and CDR2 is YFSETQ in the germline V gene. Libraries were prepared by immunoSEQ multiplex PCR; TCRdb keeps only in-frame clonotypes and omits some of them. The data hold 150,000 or so clones, with about 86% observed a single time. The rearrangement links TRBV5-1 to TRBJ2-1; TRBD2 agrees at 10 bases. The receptor's source is a woman aged 55-70 years with acute or convalescent COVID-19. The sequencing input was peripheral blood. The chain's CDR3 is CASSSSIAGGLYEQFF. The CDR3 bases are TGCGCCAGCAGCTCCAGCATAGCGGGGGGTCTGTATGAGCAGTTCTTC.